Described below is a single TCR beta chain sequence and its context. Its target is unknown. Germline-derived CDR1 and CDR2 are SGHVS and FNYEAQ. The CDR3 sequence is 16 residues long. Germline trimming cut 0 bases from V and 1 base from J; bases unmatched to any gene: 3. The data were taken from a study of T cell repertoires in cytomegalovirus infection. Study-wide results and limits: Of the TCR beta families, the public ones yielded a cumulative frequency that identified carriers of CMV plus the relevant HLA.

TCRdb redid the calling of the reads with MiXCR, one entry per CDR3 protein. The data show around 570,000 distinct CDR3 sequences, around two fifths seen once. Sequencing used cultured PBMCs, obtained from culture after CMV antigen stimulation. V usage is TRBV7-6 and J usage is TRBJ1-1; 9 bases align to TRBD1. The sequence derives from a human donor in good health (CMV status not recorded). Some clones in this sample may be carry-over from other donors' samples. CDR3 in DNA: TGTGCCAGCAGCTTAGCGACAGGGGGAAGGAACACTGAAGCTTTCTTT. Translating gives CASSLATGGRNTEAFF. Combining the CDR3 with reference TRBV7-6 and TRBJ1-1 gives the whole variable domain GAGVSQSPRYKVTKRGQDVALRCDPISGHVSLYWYRQALGQGPEFLTYFNYEAQQDKSGLPNDRFSAERPEGSISTLTIQRTEQRDSAMYRCASSLATGGRNTEAFFGQGTRLTVV.